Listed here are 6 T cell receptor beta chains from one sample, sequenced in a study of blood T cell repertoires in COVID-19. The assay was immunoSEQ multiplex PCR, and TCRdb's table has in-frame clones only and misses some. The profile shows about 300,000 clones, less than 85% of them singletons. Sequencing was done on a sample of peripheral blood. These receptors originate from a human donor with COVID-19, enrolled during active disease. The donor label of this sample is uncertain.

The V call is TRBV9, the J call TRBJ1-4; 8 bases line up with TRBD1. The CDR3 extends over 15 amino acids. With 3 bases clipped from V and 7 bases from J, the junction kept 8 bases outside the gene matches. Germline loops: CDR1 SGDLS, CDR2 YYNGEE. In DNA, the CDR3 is TGTGCCAGCAGCGGTGGGACAGGCGGGGTTGAAAAACTGTTTTTT. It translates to CASSGGTGGVEKLFF.

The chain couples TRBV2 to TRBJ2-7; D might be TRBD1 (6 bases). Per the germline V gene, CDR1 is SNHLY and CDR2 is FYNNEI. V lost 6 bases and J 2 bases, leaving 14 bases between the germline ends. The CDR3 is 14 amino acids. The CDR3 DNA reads TGTGCCAGCAGGAAGGACAGTATTCCCTACGAGCAGTACTTC. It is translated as CASRKDSIPYEQYF.

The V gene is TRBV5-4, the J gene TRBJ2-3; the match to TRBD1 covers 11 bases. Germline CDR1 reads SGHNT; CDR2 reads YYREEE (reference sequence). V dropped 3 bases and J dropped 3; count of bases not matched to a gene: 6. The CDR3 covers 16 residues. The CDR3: CASSSGGTGGTDTQYF. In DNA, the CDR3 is TGTGCCAGCAGCTCTGGGGGGACAGGGGGAACAGATACGCAGTATTTT.

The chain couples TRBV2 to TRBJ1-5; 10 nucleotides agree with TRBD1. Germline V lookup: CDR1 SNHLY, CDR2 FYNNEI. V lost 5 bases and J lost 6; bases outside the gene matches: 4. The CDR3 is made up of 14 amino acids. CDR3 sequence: CASSSDRGTQPQHF. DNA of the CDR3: TGTGCCAGCAGTTCGGACAGGGGGACTCAGCCCCAGCATTTT. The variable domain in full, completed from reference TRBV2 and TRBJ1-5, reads EPEVTQTPSHQVTQMGQEVILRCVPISNHLYFYWYRQILGQKVEFLVSFYNNEISEKSEIFDDQFSVERPDGSNFTLKIRSTKLEDSAMYFCASSSDRGTQPQHFGDGTRLSIL.

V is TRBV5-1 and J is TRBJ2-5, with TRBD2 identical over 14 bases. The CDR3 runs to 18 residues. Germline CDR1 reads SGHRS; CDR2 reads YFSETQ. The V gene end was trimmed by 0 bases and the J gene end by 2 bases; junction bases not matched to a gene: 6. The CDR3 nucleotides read TGCGCCAGCAGCTTGGGGACTAGCGGGAGGCCGGGTCAAGAGACCCAGTACTTC. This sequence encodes CASSLGTSGRPGQETQYF.

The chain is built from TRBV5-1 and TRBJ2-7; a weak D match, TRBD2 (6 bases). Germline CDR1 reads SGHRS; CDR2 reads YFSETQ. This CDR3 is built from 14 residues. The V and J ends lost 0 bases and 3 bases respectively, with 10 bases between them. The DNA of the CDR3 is TGCGCCAGCAGCTTGGACGGGAGAGACTACGAGCAGTACTTC. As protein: CASSLDGRDYEQYF.